This TCR beta chain appears in the sequencing data of a study of shared T cell receptors in the human thymus. The J segment lost 3 bases and the V segment lost 10 bases, leaving 8 bases of the junction unmatched. CDR3 length: 15 residues. Germline V gene sequence: CDR1 MDHEN, CDR2 SYDVKM. This clone was detected a few times. Sequenced by immunoSEQ multiplex PCR; TCRdb stores in-frame clones only, minus some. The sample contains over 450,000 clones, around 82% of which appear only once. These data were also filed under a second study, of human thymus T cells. That source notes: Healthy Finnish infants undergoing corrective surgery for congenital heart defects were the donors. Obtained as resections during corrective heart surgery, the thymus tissue was then studied.

The chain joins TRBV28 to TRBJ2-5; 13 bases match TRBD2. Sequenced: thymocytes. The clonotype comes from a boy under two years old with a congenital heart defect. CDR3 DNA sequence: TGTGCCACCCTCCAAGGACTAGCGGGAGAAGAGACCCAGTACTTC. As protein: CATLQGLAGEETQYF.